Below, one TCR beta chain is given with its context. Which antigen it targets is not known. Base qualities were left out, and no much larger clone turns up one base away. The record originates from a study of blood T cell repertoires in COVID-19 (dated by TCRdb to 2020 to 2022). Looking at the study overall: The collaborator samples originated in the United States, Italy and Spain and spanned the acute and convalescent phases of COVID-19. The material from the prospective study consisted of cDNA or gDNA derived from T cells, B-cell-depleted T cells, or PBMCs. Deeply sampled blood TCRbeta repertoires from subjects exposed to, actively infected with, or recovered from COVID-19 were included in the dataset. The repertoires were released in a freely available public database intended as a resource for research on the immune response to SARS-CoV-2. Samples were obtained from the ongoing ImmuneRACE study (first 160 participants) and from 1,200 or so subjects provided by 6 global collaborators. Nearly every sample came with metadata listing a de-identified subject ID, COVID-19 status, age in years and sex. Where available, HLA class I and class II types were obtained from metadata supplied by the sample provider rather than from assay-based typing. Results and caveats for the whole study, not just this receptor: The amount of clinical and demographic metadata varied by source and participant and was provided uncurated.

Per the germline V gene, KGHDR is the CDR1 and SFDVKD is the CDR2. V is cut by 3 bases and J by 2 bases, and the space between the germline ends is 24 bases. The CDR3 starts with the cysteine, ends with the phenylalanine, and has 19 residues. CDR3 DNA is the only sequence kept; it has 57 bases, read in frame from the first base. TCRbeta CDR3 regions were amplified from genomic DNA by means of the immunoSEQ Assay, a bias-controlled multiplex PCR. Turning to the authors' computational methods: Nucleated cell counts per sample were estimated from amplification of reference gene primers within the assay. Sequence reads were collapsed and filtered to measure the absolute abundance of every unique TCRbeta CDR3 rearrangement. For each sample, productive Simpson clonality was calculated as the square root of Simpson's diversity index over productive rearrangements. The clones in this table, taken by TCRdb from immuneACCESS, are in-frame only. Not every clone is retained; where verified, under half of the shortfall comes from an unresolved V gene, and the cause of the rest is unknown. V and J calls and clone size are as listed in that table; D and trimming were resolved from the DNA. The sample yields just under 350,000 clones; 90% to 95% were counted once. The ten largest make up less than 3.5% of the sample.

Samples from volunteer blood donors who had recovered from COVID-19 were contributed by a second Seattle source. The collaborating institutions used their own protocols to collect whole blood in K2EDTA tubes. For TCRbeta analysis, collaborators shipped samples in one of three forms: frozen whole blood, isolated PBMCs, or DNA extracted from either of those sample types. Sequencing input: peripheral blood. The V and J segments used are TRBV24-1 and TRBJ1-2; a weak D assignment points to TRBD1 (5 bases agree). The receptor comes from a woman aged 18-30 years who had recovered from COVID-19. The CDR3 region: CATSDGIGARWGQNYGYTF. DNA sequence: TGTGCCACCAGTGATGGGATAGGGGCCAGATGGGGTCAAAACTATGGCTACACCTTC.